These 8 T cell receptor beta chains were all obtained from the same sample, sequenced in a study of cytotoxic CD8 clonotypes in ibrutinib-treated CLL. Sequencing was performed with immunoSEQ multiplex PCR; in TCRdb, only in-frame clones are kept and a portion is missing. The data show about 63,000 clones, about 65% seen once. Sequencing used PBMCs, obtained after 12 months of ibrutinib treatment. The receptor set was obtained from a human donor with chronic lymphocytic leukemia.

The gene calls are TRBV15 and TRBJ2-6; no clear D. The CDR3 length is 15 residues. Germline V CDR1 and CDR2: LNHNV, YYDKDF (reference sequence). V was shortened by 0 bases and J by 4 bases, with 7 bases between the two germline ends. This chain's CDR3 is CATSREGSGANVLTF. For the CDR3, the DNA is TGTGCCACCAGCAGAGAGGGGTCAGGGGCCAACGTCCTGACTTTC.

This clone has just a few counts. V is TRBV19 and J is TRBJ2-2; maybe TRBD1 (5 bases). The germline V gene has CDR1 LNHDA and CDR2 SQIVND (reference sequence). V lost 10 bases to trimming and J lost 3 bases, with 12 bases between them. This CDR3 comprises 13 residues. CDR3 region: CATSQVHTGELFF. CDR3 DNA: TGTGCCACATCACAGGTCCACACCGGGGAGCTGTTTTTT.

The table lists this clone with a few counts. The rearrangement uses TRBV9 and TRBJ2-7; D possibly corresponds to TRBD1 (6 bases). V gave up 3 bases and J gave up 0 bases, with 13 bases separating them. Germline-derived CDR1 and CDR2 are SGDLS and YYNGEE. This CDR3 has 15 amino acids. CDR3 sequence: CASSGRQEGSYEQYF. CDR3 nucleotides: TGTGCCAGCAGCGGAAGACAGGAAGGCTCCTACGAGCAGTACTTC.

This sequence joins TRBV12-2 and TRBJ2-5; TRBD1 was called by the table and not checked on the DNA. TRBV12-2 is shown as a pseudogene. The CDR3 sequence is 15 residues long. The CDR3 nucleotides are TGTGCAAGTTTAGGGCCTTCGACAGTCCAAGAGACCCAGTACTTC. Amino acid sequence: CASLGPSTVQETQYF.

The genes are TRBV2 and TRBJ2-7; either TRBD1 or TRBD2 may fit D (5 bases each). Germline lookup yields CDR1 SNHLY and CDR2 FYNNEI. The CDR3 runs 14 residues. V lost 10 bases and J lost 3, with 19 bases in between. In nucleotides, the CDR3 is TGTGCCATTTGGACCGGGACCCTAGACTACGAGCAGTACTTC. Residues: CAIWTGTLDYEQYF.

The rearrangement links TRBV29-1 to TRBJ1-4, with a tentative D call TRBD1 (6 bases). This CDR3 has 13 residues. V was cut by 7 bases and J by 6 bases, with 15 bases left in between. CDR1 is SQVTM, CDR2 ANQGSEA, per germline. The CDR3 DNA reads TGCAGCGCCCTAGGGGGATCCGATGAAAAACTGTTTTTT. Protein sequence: CSALGGSDEKLFF.

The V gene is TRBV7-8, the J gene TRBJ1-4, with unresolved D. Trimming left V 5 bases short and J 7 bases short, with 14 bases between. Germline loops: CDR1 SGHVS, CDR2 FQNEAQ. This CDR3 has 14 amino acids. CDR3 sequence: CASSRRGVVEKLFF. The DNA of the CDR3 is TGTGCCAGCAGCCGCCGCGGGGTGGTTGAAAAACTGTTTTTT.

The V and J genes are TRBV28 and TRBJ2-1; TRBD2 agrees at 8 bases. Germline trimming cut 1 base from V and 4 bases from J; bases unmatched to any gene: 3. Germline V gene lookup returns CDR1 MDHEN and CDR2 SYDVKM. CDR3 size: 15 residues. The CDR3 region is CASSLFLAGYNEQFF. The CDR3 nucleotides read TGTGCCAGCAGTTTATTTTTAGCGGGGTACAATGAGCAGTTCTTC.